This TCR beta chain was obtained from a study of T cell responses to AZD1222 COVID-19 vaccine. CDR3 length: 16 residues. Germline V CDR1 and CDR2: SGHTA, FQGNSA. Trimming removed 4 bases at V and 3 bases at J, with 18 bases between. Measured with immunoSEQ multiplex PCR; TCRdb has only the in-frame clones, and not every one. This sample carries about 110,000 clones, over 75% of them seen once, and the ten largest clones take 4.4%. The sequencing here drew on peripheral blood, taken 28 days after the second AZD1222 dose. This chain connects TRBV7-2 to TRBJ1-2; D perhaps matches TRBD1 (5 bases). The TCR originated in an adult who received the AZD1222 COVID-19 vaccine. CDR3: CASSSPKWGADYGYTF. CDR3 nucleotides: TGTGCCAGCAGCTCACCTAAGTGGGGCGCGGACTATGGCTACACCTTC.